Listed here are 32 T cell receptor beta chains from one sample, sequenced in a study of post-analysis software for immune sequencing data (dated by TCRdb to between 2014 and 2017). The full study reports these points: Patients showed significantly higher frequencies than controls for several TRBV segments, among them TRBV5-6, TRBV5-1 and TRBV20-1.

These receptors' antigens are unknown. The receptor library was made with PCR. Reads for this sample came from an Illumina HiSeq 2500. Unique molecular identifiers were incorporated into TCR beta cDNA libraries to reduce PCR and sequencing biases. Starting from the raw public reads, TCRdb applied fastp trimming at Q25, assembled clones with MiXCR and retained in-frame beta chains. Duplicate CDR3 protein sequences are folded into a single record with the most common DNA and genes. Recorded for this sample are approximately 660,000 distinct CDR3 sequences; over 45% of them occurred a single time. Over 9% of the sample rests with the top ten. Sequencing was performed on blood. Source of these receptors: a girl aged 2 to 9 with multiple sclerosis.

This clonotype was counted only a few times. The chain employs TRBV12-3 or TRBV12-4 and TRBJ2-5, with a weak D call TRBD2 (6 bases). This CDR3 spans 13 amino acids. V gave up 8 bases and J gave up 3 bases, with 13 bases separating them. CDR3 bases: TGTGCCAGCCGGAGGGACGGAGAAGAGACCCAGTACTTC. Its translation is CASRRDGEETQYF.

This sequence joins TRBV20-1 and TRBJ1-2; tentative D call: TRBD1 (5 bases). CDR3 length: 12 residues. From germline, CDR1 is DFQATT and CDR2 SNEGSKA (reference sequence). V lost 3 bases to trimming and J lost 3 bases, with 8 bases between them. CDR3 nucleotides: TGCAGTGCTAGCGGGACGCACTATGGCTACACCTTC. Translated: CSASGTHYGYTF.

This clonotype was detected ten times or more. The chain couples TRBV9 to TRBJ2-7; TRBD2 is a possible D gene (6 bases). The CDR3 has 15 amino acids. CDR1 and CDR2 from the germline V gene are SGDLS and YYNGEE. Trimming removed 0 bases at V and 0 bases at J, with 10 bases between. The CDR3 sequence is CASSVGPGSSYEQYF. CDR3 nucleotides: TGTGCCAGCAGCGTAGGCCCCGGGAGCTCCTACGAGCAGTACTTC.

The chain is built from TRBV4-3 and TRBJ2-5; 8 nucleotides line up with TRBD1. Per germline, CDR1 LGHNA and CDR2 YSLEER. This CDR3 spans 16 amino acids. V lost 1 base, J lost 5 bases, and 9 bases stayed unmatched. CDR3 sequence reads: CASSQVHKAGGETQYF. The DNA for the CDR3 is TGCGCCAGCAGCCAAGTCCATAAGGCAGGGGGCGAGACCCAGTACTTC.

This clonotype was seen only a few times. The chain carries TRBV4-1 and TRBJ2-1; TRBD2 agrees at 7 bases. The germline gives CDR1 MGHRA, CDR2 YSYEKL. The CDR3 spans 18 residues. With V trimmed by 3 bases and J by 7 bases, 18 bases remained unmatched. As DNA, the CDR3 is TGCGCCAGCAGCCATACCTCCTTTAGGGGAGGGCTTGGGAATGAGCAGTTCTTC. Translated: CASSHTSFRGGLGNEQFF.

The J gene is TRBJ1-1, the V gene TRBV5-1; 7 nucleotides match TRBD1. Germline trimming cut 0 bases from V and 6 bases from J; bases unmatched to any gene: 2. The CDR3 runs to 13 residues. Germline V gene sequence: CDR1 SGHRS, CDR2 YFSETQ. The CDR3 nucleotides read TGCGCCAGCAGCTTGGGACAGGGACCTGAAGCTTTCTTT. Its translation: CASSLGQGPEAFF.

The J gene is TRBJ2-1, the V gene TRBV15; D not resolved. The CDR3 extends over 14 amino acids. V shed 2 bases and J shed 8 bases, with 13 bases lying between them. Germline V gene lookup returns CDR1 LNHNV and CDR2 YYDKDF (reference sequence). CDR3 sequence (DNA): TGTGCCACCAGCAGAAGTACTAACGGCGATGAGCAGTTCTTC. Translation: CATSRSTNGDEQFF.

The chain couples TRBV11-2 to TRBJ1-2, with TRBD1 matching over 7 bases. The CDR3 has 17 residues. V lost 1 base, J lost 4 bases, and 12 bases stayed unmatched. Germline CDR1 reads SGHAT; CDR2 reads FQNNGV. DNA of the CDR3: TGTGCCAGCAGCTTAGGCAGGGCGACAGGGATAACCTATGGCTACACCTTC. The encoded protein is CASSLGRATGITYGYTF.

The chain joins TRBV3-1 to TRBJ1-2; 7 bases fit TRBD1. V was clipped by 4 bases and J by 7 bases; unmatched bases: 6. Germline assignment: CDR1 LGHDT and CDR2 YNNKEL (reference sequence). The CDR3 runs to 13 residues. This CDR3 is CASSLGTAGGYTF. DNA for the CDR3: TGTGCCAGCAGCCTCGGGACAGCTGGTGGCTACACCTTC.

The chain is built from TRBV29-1 and TRBJ2-3; unclear D gene. Germline-derived CDR1 and CDR2 are SQVTM and ANQGSEA. The ends were cut back, 7 bases at V and 1 base at J, with 15 bases in the middle. The CDR3 consists of 14 residues. CDR3 in amino acids: CSAGGVDRTDTQYF. The CDR3, as DNA: TGCAGCGCCGGCGGAGTGGACCGCACAGATACGCAGTATTTT.

This clonotype showed up just a few times. The V gene is TRBV20-1, the J gene TRBJ2-5; tentative D call: TRBD2 (5 bases). Germline CDR1 reads DFQATT; CDR2 reads SNEGSKA (reference sequence). The CDR3 has 15 residues. Trimming stripped 1 base from V and 4 bases from J, with 16 bases between. Written as DNA, the CDR3 is TGCAGTGCTAGAGTTGTCGGGATGGGGTCAGAGACCCAGTACTTC. Its protein product is CSARVVGMGSETQYF.

The chain couples TRBV4-3 to TRBJ1-4; unclear D gene. CDR1 LGHNA and CDR2 YSLEER come from the germline V gene. The V end was cut by 0 bases, the J end by 6 bases, with 11 bases between. There are 15 residues in the CDR3. This CDR3 reads CASSQDLGGDEKLFF. CDR3 DNA: TGCGCCAGCAGCCAAGATCTGGGCGGGGATGAAAAACTGTTTTTT.

The chain has TRBV6-5 and TRBJ2-5; 10 bases fit TRBD2. Looked up from germline, CDR1 is MNHEY and CDR2 is SVGAGI. The CDR3 runs to 16 residues. Losses at the gene ends were 5 bases for V and 0 bases for J; bases not matched to a gene: 6. CDR3: CASSHGLAENQETQYF. The CDR3 nucleotides read TGTGCCAGCAGTCACGGACTAGCGGAAAACCAAGAGACCCAGTACTTC.

The V gene is TRBV24-1, the J gene TRBJ2-3; D uncertain. The CDR3 sequence is 13 residues long. The V end was cut by 4 bases, the J end by 6 bases, with 10 bases between. Germline V gene lookup returns CDR1 KGHDR and CDR2 SFDVKD. The CDR3 coding sequence is TGTGCCACCAGTGAGGTCTCTCCGGATACGCAGTATTTT. The encoded protein is CATSEVSPDTQYF.

This clonotype came up once. DNA for the CDR3: TGTGCCAGCAGCCCAGTCAACGGAGAGACCCAGTACTTC. Encoded protein: CASSPVNGETQYF. The chain carries TRBV11-2 and TRBJ2-4, with no clear D. The J call may be wrong; the DNA end is better matched by TRBJ2-5. The CDR3 totals 13 residues. Germline loops: CDR1 SGHAT, CDR2 FQNNGV.

Worth noting for this clonotype: The junction does not match germline at one end; this may be a read error. The rearrangement links TRBV12-3 or TRBV12-4 to TRBJ2-3; 7 nucleotides match TRBD2. The CDR3 is 17 amino acids. CDR3 sequence: CASSPLSRGVGADAQYF. The CDR3 coding sequence is TGTGCCAGCAGTCCTTTGTCCCGGGGGGTGGGCGCAGATGCGCAGTATTTT.

This chain links TRBV10-2 with TRBJ2-1; 9 bases are shared with TRBD1. The CDR3 is 13 residues long. Germline V CDR1 and CDR2: WSHSY, SAAADI. V was clipped by 6 bases and J by 12 bases; unmatched bases: 9. Here the CDR3 DNA reads TGCGCCAGCAGCCACCGGACAGGGGCGATGCAGTTCTTC. Its protein is CASSHRTGAMQFF.

In its sample, this clonotype was seen many times. The chain has TRBV24-1 and TRBJ2-3; 8 bases agree with TRBD1. The CDR3 covers 16 residues. The V gene's germline CDR1 is KGHDR and CDR2 SFDVKD. V gave up 4 bases and J gave up 4 bases; unmatched junction bases: 9. This CDR3 is CATSDPTGESADTQYF. In DNA, the CDR3 is TGTGCCACCAGTGACCCGACAGGGGAGAGCGCAGATACGCAGTATTTT.

The chain couples TRBV7-3 to TRBJ2-1; D remains unclear. Trimming shortened V by 5 bases and J by 4 bases, and 9 bases separated the two germline ends. The CDR3 is 13 residues long. Germline values: CDR1 SGHTA, CDR2 FQGTGA. The CDR3 spells CASSPSQYNEQFF. CDR3 sequence (DNA): TGTGCCAGCAGCCCCAGTCAATACAATGAGCAGTTCTTC.

The rearrangement links TRBV20-1 to TRBJ2-5; 8 bases agree with TRBD1. Trimming took 4 bases from V and 5 from J; bases not matched to a gene: 12. The CDR3 runs 15 residues. CDR1 is DFQATT and CDR2 is SNEGSKA in the germline V gene (reference sequence). Written as DNA, the CDR3 is TGCAGTGCTACCACTACAGGGGGGTACTCGGAGACCCAGTACTTC. Translated: CSATTTGGYSETQYF.

This rearrangement joins TRBV7-6 to TRBJ1-1; a possible D gene is TRBD1 (5 bases). Germline V gives CDR1 SGHVS, CDR2 FNYEAQ. The germline V and J ends were trimmed by 2 bases and 1 base, with 17 bases remaining between them. CDR3 length: 17 residues. The CDR3 DNA sequence: TGTGCCAGCAGCTTAAATCGAGTGTTTGGGGCGAACACTGAAGCTTTCTTT. This codes for CASSLNRVFGANTEAFF.

Concerning this clonotype: The junction shows a germline mismatch at one end, possibly a read error. V gene TRBV6-1 combines with J gene TRBJ2-5; 7 bases align to TRBD1. CDR3 size: 16 residues. CDR1 is MNHNS, CDR2 SASEGT, per germline. The CDR3 DNA sequence: TGTGCCGGCAGTGACGGCCTCCTGGACAGGCAAGAGACCCAGTACTTC. This sequence encodes CAGSDGLLDRQETQYF.

The DNA for the CDR3 is TGCAGTGCTCTCCACGACAGGGGTCGCAACTATGGCTACACCTTC. Translated: CSALHDRGRNYGYTF. The rearrangement joins TRBV20-1 to TRBJ1-2, with TRBD1 matching 8 bases. The CDR3 sequence is 15 residues long. Trimming took 5 bases from V and 2 from J; bases not matched to a gene: 10. Germline-derived CDR1 and CDR2 are DFQATT and SNEGSKA (reference sequence).

This chain uses TRBV5-1 with TRBJ2-1, with 9 bases fitting TRBD2. The CDR3 contains 16 residues. The V gene end was trimmed by 0 bases and the J gene end by 13 bases; junction bases not matched to a gene: 14. Germline V gene lookup returns CDR1 SGHRS and CDR2 YFSETQ. The CDR3 is CASSLGPGRLAESQFF. The CDR3 region has the DNA TGCGCCAGCAGCTTGGGCCCCGGGAGACTAGCGGAGTCCCAGTTCTTC.

The gene calls are TRBV2 and TRBJ1-2; unclear D gene. V lost 8 bases and J 2 bases, leaving 9 bases between the germline ends. The CDR3 is 12 amino acids. Germline V lookup: CDR1 SNHLY, CDR2 FYNNEI. The CDR3 sequence: CASAEGNYGYTF. As DNA, the CDR3 is TGTGCCAGCGCCGAGGGAAACTATGGCTACACCTTC.

This clonotype was seen a few times. The chain couples TRBV12-5 to TRBJ2-1; D is ambiguous. Germline-derived CDR1 and CDR2 are LGHNT and FRNRAP. CDR3 length: 14 amino acids. The V end was cut by 3 bases, the J end by 8 bases, with 14 bases between. The CDR3 DNA reads as TGTGCTAGTGGTTTTGGTGCCCTTTACGATGAGCAGTTCTTC. Its translation: CASGFGALYDEQFF.

The gene calls are TRBV14 and TRBJ1-1; D gene ambiguous. The V and J ends lost 4 bases and 0 bases respectively, with 15 bases between them. This CDR3 region has 16 residues. Per the germline V gene, CDR1 is SGHDN and CDR2 is FVKESK. The CDR3 DNA is TGTGCCAGCAGCCTCCACATGATAGCCATGAACACTGAAGCTTTCTTT. Amino acids: CASSLHMIAMNTEAFF.

This clonotype was observed a few times. The V call is TRBV20-1, the J call TRBJ2-1; 11 nucleotides match TRBD2. Germline V gene sequence: CDR1 DFQATT, CDR2 SNEGSKA (reference sequence). The CDR3 consists of 14 residues. V shed 5 bases, J shed 9 bases, and the junction held 9 bases outside the gene matches. The CDR3 region is CSASPGTSGIEQFF. The CDR3 DNA is TGCAGTGCTTCCCCCGGGACTAGCGGTATTGAGCAGTTCTTC.

The table lists this clonotype with a few counts. This chain links TRBV5-5 with TRBJ2-3; 9 bases match TRBD1. The CDR3 loop spans 15 amino acids. V was clipped by 4 bases and J by 0 bases; unmatched bases: 3. Germline assignment: CDR1 SGHKS and CDR2 YYEKEE (reference sequence). CDR3 loop: CASSTGTGSTDTQYF. The CDR3 nucleotides are TGTGCCAGCAGCACCGGGACAGGGAGCACAGATACGCAGTATTTT.

The rearrangement uses TRBV4-2 and TRBJ1-1, with a possible D match to TRBD1 (5 bases). This CDR3 contains 17 residues. The germline V gene encodes CDR1 LGHNA and CDR2 YNFKEQ. The V and J ends lost 0 bases and 0 bases respectively, with 14 bases between them. This CDR3 reads CASSQDPAGGLNTEAFF. As DNA, the CDR3 is TGTGCCAGCAGCCAAGATCCGGCCGGGGGGTTGAACACTGAAGCTTTCTTT.

This chain uses TRBV7-2 with TRBJ2-4, with D perhaps TRBD2 (7 bases). Trimming took off 0 bases at V and 2 bases at J, with 14 bases between the two ends. The CDR3 covers 17 residues. Germline CDR1 SGHTA, CDR2 FQGNSA. The CDR3 DNA reads as TGTGCCAGCAGCTTAGCGGGGGGGGCGAGGACCAAAAACATTCAGTACTTC. Amino acids: CASSLAGGARTKNIQYF.

This clonotype has more than one count but fewer than ten. The V call is TRBV2, the J call TRBJ1-2; no firm D call. Germline V CDR1 and CDR2: SNHLY, FYNNEI. The CDR3 loop spans 10 amino acids. The V and J ends lost 7 bases and 8 bases respectively, with 8 bases between them. The CDR3, as DNA: TGTGCCAGCAAGGACGAGGGCTACACCTTC. The encoded protein is CASKDEGYTF.